Listed below are T cell receptor beta chains from one sample, sequenced in a study of tumor-infiltrating lymphocytes in primary liver carcinoma. From the multiplex PCR reads, TCRdb called clonotypes with MiXCR, one entry per CDR3 protein. The repertoire holds 100,000 to 150,000 distinct CDR3 sequences, around 64% seen once, with more than 7% in the top ten. Sequenced: liver tumor tissue from sampling region 3. The source of these receptors is a woman aged 60-70 years with primary liver carcinoma and hepatitis B virus infection. CDR3s include the opening cysteine and the closing phenylalanine or tryptophan. D genes are given only for firm matches. Size values are once, few and many counts, or a class for expanded clones, and some rows have none.

v_call	j_call	cdr3_length	d_call	clone_size	cdr3_nt	cdr3_aa
TRBV7-3	TRBJ1-2	16	-	-	TGTGCCAGCAGCCCAAACCCTGGACGGACCCTCTATGGCTACACCTTC	CASSPNPGRTLYGYTF
TRBV5-4	TRBJ2-3	12	-	many	TGTGCCAGCGGGAGAGGAACAGATACGCAGTATTTT	CASGRGTDTQYF
TRBV9	TRBJ2-5	14	-	once	TGTGCCAGCAGCGTAGGTAGCGGCCAAGAGATCCAGTACTTC	CASSVGSGQEIQYF
TRBV12-3/TRBV12-4	TRBJ2-3	14	TRBD1	many	TGTGCCAGCAGCCGGGACAGGGCAAGGAATACGCAGTATTTT	CASSRDRARNTQYF
TRBV11-2	TRBJ2-2	17	TRBD2	many	TGTGCCAGCAGTACCCGGACTAGCGCCGCGAACACCGGGGAGCTGTTTTTT	CASSTRTSAANTGELFF
TRBV5-4	TRBJ2-7	14	TRBD2	few	TGTGTCAGCAACCGGCCGGGGGGTACCTACGAGCAGTACTTC	CVSNRPGGTYEQYF
TRBV11-2	TRBJ1-3	13	TRBD1	-	TGTGCCGGCAGCCGGACAGGAGGAGACACCGTATATTTT	CAGSRTGGDTVYF
TRBV5-1	TRBJ2-5	15	-	once	TGCGCCAGCAGCTCGGTCGGGCAGCGGCAAGAGACCCAGTACTTC	CASSSVGQRQETQYF
TRBV4-2	TRBJ1-5	15	-	-	TGTGCCAGCAGCCATGGGGGGCTGGCCGAAGGTACGCAGCATTTT	CASSHGGLAEGTQHF
TRBV10-2	TRBJ1-1	13	-	-	TGCGCCAGCAGTGTTCGTGAAAACACTGGAACTTTCTTT	CASSVRENTGTFF
TRBV11-1	TRBJ2-1	16	-	-	TGTGCCGGCAGCCTGACGCCCGGGACTTACTACAATGAGCTGTTCTTC	CAGSLTPGTYYNELFF
TRBV6-5	TRBJ2-7	14	-	-	TGTGCCAGCGGTCCGCTAGGATACTACTACAAGCAGTACTTC	CASGPLGYYYKQYF
TRBV5-5	TRBJ2-1	15	-	-	TGTGCCAGCAGCTTGGAGGGGGAGATTTGGGATGATCAGTTCTTC	CASSLEGEIWDDQFF
TRBV28	TRBJ2-2	14	TRBD1	few	TGTGCCACAAAACAGGGGGCGGGAACCGGGGAGTTGTTTTTT	CATKQGAGTGELFF
TRBV12-3/TRBV12-4	TRBJ2-1	15	-	-	TGTGCCAGCGGCACGAGCGAGAGAGACTACAATGAGCAGTTCTTC	CASGTSERDYNEQFF
TRBV4-1	TRBJ1-5	16	-	many	TGCGCCAGCAGCCAAGAAAGGACGGGGAGCAATCAGCCCCAGCATTTT	CASSQERTGSNQPQHF
TRBV20-1	TRBJ2-1	16	-	-	TGCAGTGCTCCTGATCCGGGACCCCAGGCCTACAATGAGCAGTTCTTC	CSAPDPGPQAYNEQFF
TRBV28	TRBJ1-2	16	TRBD1	-	TGTGCCAGCAGTTTTTCTCTCGGAGGGGGCTTCTATGGCTACACCTTC	CASSFSLGGGFYGYTF
TRBV29-1	TRBJ1-1	15	TRBD1	many	TGCAGCGTGGCCGGGACAGGGGTGGGGAACACTGAAGCTTTCTTT	CSVAGTGVGNTEAFF
TRBV7-9	TRBJ1-2	13	TRBD1	few	TGTGCCAGCAGCTTTGACAGGGGGCAAGGCTACACCTTC	CASSFDRGQGYTF
TRBV11-2	TRBJ1-3	19	-	-	TGTGCCAGCAGATCACGCCCGGGCAGGGGAGCGTGCTCTGGAAACACCATATATTTT	CASRSRPGRGACSGNTIYF
TRBV28	TRBJ2-3	14	-	-	TGTGCCAGCAGTGCGGGGTATAGCACAGATACGCAGTATTTT	CASSAGYSTDTQYF
TRBV20-1	TRBJ2-2	14	-	-	TGCAGTGCTAGAAATTCACAAAGCACCGGGGAGCTGTTTTTT	CSARNSQSTGELFF
TRBV11-2	TRBJ2-7	15	TRBD2	once	TGTGCCAGCAGCTTACAGCCTAGCGGGAGCTGCGAGCGGTACTTC	CASSLQPSGSCERYF
TRBV7-9	TRBJ2-3	15	TRBD2	-	TGTGCCAGCAGCCCGACTAGCGGGAGGACAGATACGCAGTATTTT	CASSPTSGRTDTQYF
TRBV29-1	TRBJ2-1	12	-	-	TGCAGCGTTGGACCTACGAACACTGAGCAGTTCTTC	CSVGPTNTEQFF
TRBV6-1	TRBJ2-1	16	TRBD2	-	TGTGCCAGCAGCCCAAGACTAGCGGGAATGAACAATGAGCAGCTCTTC	CASSPRLAGMNNEQLF
TRBV28	TRBJ1-1	16	-	few	TGTGCCAGCAGCACAACGCGACAGAGAGAGGACACTGAAGCTTTCTTT	CASSTTRQREDTEAFF
TRBV10-3	TRBJ2-5	16	TRBD2	-	TGTGCCATCAGTGACCCTAGAGCGGGACTGCAAGAGATCCAGTACTTC	CAISDPRAGLQEIQYF
TRBV4-1	TRBJ2-3	17	TRBD2	many	TGCGCCAGCAGCCGAGCGGGAGCGGGTTTGCGGACAGATACGCAGTATTTT	CASSRAGAGLRTDTQYF
TRBV14	TRBJ1-2	14	-	many	TGTGCCAGCAGCCAAGCGCCGGCTCAGTATGGCTACACCTTC	CASSQAPAQYGYTF
TRBV29-1	TRBJ2-5	14	TRBD1	many	TGCAGCGTTGTCGGGACAGGGGGCGCAGAGACCCAGTACTTC	CSVVGTGGAETQYF
TRBV5-4	TRBJ2-1	15	-	-	TGTGCCAACAGCTTAGGGCCTTCGATATACGATGAGCAGTTCTTC	CANSLGPSIYDEQFF
TRBV14	TRBJ2-5	14	TRBD2	-	TGTGCCAACGGAGGGTCAACCGGGCGGGAGATCCAGTACTTC	CANGGSTGREIQYF
TRBV7-8	TRBJ2-6	14	-	few	TGTGCCAGCAGCTTCTCCTCTGGGGCCAACATCCTGACTTTC	CASSFSSGANILTF
TRBV6-5	TRBJ2-7	12	-	-	TGTACCAGCTGTGGACGAAGCTACGAGCAGTACTTC	CTSCGRSYEQYF
TRBV6-2/TRBV6-3	TRBJ1-1	13	-	many	TGTGCCAGCAGAGGATCAGGGTTGCCTGAAGCTTTCTTT	CASRGSGLPEAFF
TRBV4-1	TRBJ2-1	16	TRBD2	many	TGCGCCAGCAGCCAAGATGTAGGGCGGGAGTCCGATGAGCAGTTCTTC	CASSQDVGRESDEQFF
TRBV6-6	TRBJ2-1	17	-	many	TGTGCCAGCAAGAGGGTGGACACTACACGCTCCTACAATGAGCAGTTCTTC	CASKRVDTTRSYNEQFF
TRBV6-7	TRBJ1-4	19	-	-	TGTGCCAGCAGTTACCCGGACGGTAACGGGTGTGCAACTAATGAAAAACTGTTTTTT	CASSYPDGNGCATNEKLFF
TRBV6-6	TRBJ2-3	17	TRBD1	-	TGTTCCAGTAGTACTTGGACAGGGAGGAGTGGCACAGATACGCAGTATTTT	CSSSTWTGRSGTDTQYF
TRBV5-1	TRBJ1-2	16	TRBD1	many	TGCGCCAGCAGCCAAGCAAGGACAGGGTTTTCTTATGGCTACACCTTC	CASSQARTGFSYGYTF
TRBV6-1	TRBJ2-7	15	TRBD2	many	TGTGCCAGCAGTGCCCATACTAGCGGGAGTTTCGAGCAGTACTTC	CASSAHTSGSFEQYF
TRBV28	TRBJ1-2	14	-	-	TGTGCCAGCAGTTTTGGGACCGCTGCGTGGGTCTACACTTTC	CASSFGTAAWVYTF
TRBV5-4	TRBJ1-1	14	TRBD1	-	TGTGCCAGCAGCCCGACAGGGGGGAGCACTGAAGCCTTCTTT	CASSPTGGSTEAFF
TRBV6-6	TRBJ1-4	14	-	-	TGTGCCAGCAGTTACGGGGCGGCGGGTAAAAAACCGTTTTTT	CASSYGAAGKKPFF
TRBV12-3/TRBV12-4	TRBJ2-3	13	-	-	TGTGTCAGCAGTTTAGGAGTCCAAGATACGCAGTATTTT	CVSSLGVQDTQYF
TRBV6-6	TRBJ1-2	13	-	many	TGTGCCAGCAGTTACTCGTGGGGTACAGGGTACACCTTC	CASSYSWGTGYTF
TRBV5-5	TRBJ1-4	13	-	many	TGTGCCAGCAGCTTGCTCTCGGGTGAAAAACTGTTTTTT	CASSLLSGEKLFF
TRBV18	TRBJ1-5	14	-	-	TGTGCCAGCTCACCATCCTTGGGCAATCAGCCTCAGCATTTT	CASSPSLGNQPQHF
TRBV5-6	TRBJ2-7	17	-	-	TGTGCCAGCAGCCGGTCCTTTTCCCGGGAGCCCTACTACGAGCAGTACTTC	CASSRSFSREPYYEQYF
TRBV28	TRBJ2-6	17	-	once	TGTGCCAGCAGTTTAGAGAAATCGGACTCTGGGGCCAACGTCCTGACTTTC	CASSLEKSDSGANVLTF
TRBV6-5	TRBJ2-1	15	-	-	TGCGCCAGCAGTTTGGGGGGATGTGGGTTGGGTGAGCAGTTCTTC	CASSLGGCGLGEQFF
TRBV29-1	TRBJ2-5	12	-	many	TGCAGCGGCACAAGTGGTCAAGAGACCCAGTACTTC	CSGTSGQETQYF
TRBV11-2	TRBJ2-7	15	TRBD1	-	TGTGCCAGTAGCGCAACAGGGGACGCCTCCTACGAGCAGTACTTC	CASSATGDASYEQYF
TRBV12-3/TRBV12-4	TRBJ2-5	13	TRBD2	-	TGTGCCAGCAGTCGGGGGGTAAGGGGGACCCAGTACTTC	CASSRGVRGTQYF
TRBV29-1	TRBJ2-2	15	-	-	TGCAGCGCCCATGCCGGAACAACGAACACCGGGGAGCTGTTTTTT	CSAHAGTTNTGELFF
TRBV7-9	TRBJ2-1	15	-	few	TGTGCCAGCAGCCCCGGGGAGGCAACCTACAATGAGCAGTTCTTC	CASSPGEATYNEQFF